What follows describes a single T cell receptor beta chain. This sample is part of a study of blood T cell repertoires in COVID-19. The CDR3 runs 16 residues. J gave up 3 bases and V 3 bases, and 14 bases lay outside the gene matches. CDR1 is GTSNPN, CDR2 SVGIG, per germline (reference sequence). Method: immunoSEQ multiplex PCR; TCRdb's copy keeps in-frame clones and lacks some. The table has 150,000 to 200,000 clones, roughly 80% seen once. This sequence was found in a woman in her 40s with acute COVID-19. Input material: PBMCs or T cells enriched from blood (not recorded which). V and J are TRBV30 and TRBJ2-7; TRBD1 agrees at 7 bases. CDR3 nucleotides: TGTGCCTGGAGAGGTCGTATAAGACAGGGATTCTACGAGCAGTACTTC. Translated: CAWRGRIRQGFYEQYF.